One and the same sample provided the 21 T cell receptor beta chains below, sequenced in a study of human T cells and chemical hapten exposure (dated by TCRdb to the early 2020s). This specimen's time point label, interpreted: healthy volunteer bleed at 6 weeks. Total RNA was extracted from unfractionated whole blood collected in Tempus Blood RNA tubes. To prepare the library, RACE was applied. The sequencer listed for this sample is NextSeq 500. TCRdb took the public reads, trimmed them with fastp at Q25, ran MiXCR for clone calling and kept in-frame beta chains. Under each unique CDR3 protein, matching rows form one entry showing the most common genes and DNA. In all, the sample holds some 78,000 distinct CDR3 sequences, and about 8.6% of those were seen once. The ten largest make up less than 2% of the sample. The sequenced sample consisted of whole blood. These receptor sequences come from a male donor in good health. Some clones in this sample may be carry-over from other donors' samples.

This clonotype was found a few times. One end of the junction is discordant with germline, which a read error may explain. The genes are TRBV6-5 and TRBJ2-7; weak D call: TRBD1 (5 bases). Looked up from germline, CDR1 is MNHEY and CDR2 is SVGAGI. The CDR3 loop spans 14 amino acids. CDR3 bases: TGTGCCTGCAGGAGACAGCTAGATGTCTACGAGCAGTACTTC. It encodes CACRRQLDVYEQYF.

The V gene is TRBV6-5, the J gene TRBJ1-5; 7 bases align to TRBD1. The CDR3 has 15 amino acids. The germline gives CDR1 MNHEY, CDR2 SVGAGI. Trimming cost V 5 bases and J 0 bases; bases outside gene matches: 4. This chain's CDR3 is CASSMTGNSNQPQHF. DNA of the CDR3: TGTGCCAGCAGTATGACAGGGAATAGCAATCAGCCCCAGCATTTT.

The chain links TRBV4-3 to TRBJ1-1; D is ambiguous. The CDR3 runs to 18 residues. V gave up 0 bases and J gave up 1 base, with 18 bases separating them. CDR1 and CDR2 (germline): LGHNA, YSLEER. The CDR3: CASSQDPPVSAGNTEAFF. In DNA form, the CDR3 reads TGCGCCAGCAGCCAAGATCCTCCTGTGTCGGCGGGGAACACTGAAGCTTTCTTT.

This clonotype was detected only a few times. The CDR3 nucleotides are TGTGCCAGCAGCGCGCGACAGGGGATCTCACCCCTCCACTTT. Amino acid sequence: CASSARQGISPLHF. This sequence joins TRBV7-9 and TRBJ1-6; 8 bases are shared with TRBD1. V shed 5 bases and J 10 bases; nucleotides not matched to a gene: 7. This CDR3 contains 14 residues. CDR1 and CDR2 (germline): SEHNR, FQNEAQ (reference sequence).

The chain has TRBV20-1 and TRBJ2-1, with TRBD2 matching over 11 bases. Losses at the gene ends were 2 bases for V and 8 bases for J; bases not matched to a gene: 5. The CDR3 contains 14 residues. The germline V gene has CDR1 DFQATT and CDR2 SNEGSKA (reference sequence). The CDR3 region is CSARRGLAGDEQFF. The CDR3 nucleotides read TGCAGTGCTAGACGAGGACTAGCGGGCGATGAGCAGTTCTTC.

This clonotype was recorded a few times. The J gene is TRBJ1-1, the V gene TRBV12-3 or TRBV12-4; D possibly corresponds to TRBD1 (5 bases). Trimming stripped 8 bases from V and 5 bases from J, with 18 bases between. The CDR3 is 14 residues long. The CDR3 here is CASVSDSWGTEAFF. In DNA form, the CDR3 reads TGTGCCAGCGTTTCGGACTCTTGGGGGACTGAAGCTTTCTTT.

This clonotype was observed a handful of times. V usage is TRBV5-6 and J usage is TRBJ2-7; 9 bases map to TRBD1. The germline V gene encodes CDR1 SGHDT and CDR2 YYEEEE. This CDR3 comprises 15 residues. The trim removed 5 bases at V and 2 bases at J, leaving 8 bases unmatched. The CDR3 protein is CASRPIGTGTYEQYF. CDR3 DNA: TGTGCCAGCAGGCCAATAGGGACAGGGACCTACGAGCAGTACTTC. The full variable domain, in which reference TRBV5-6 and TRBJ2-7 provide the parts outside the CDR3, is DAGVTQSPTHLIKTRGQQVTLRCSPKSGHDTVSWYQQALGQGPQFIFQYYEEEERQRGNFPDRFSGHQFPNYSSELNVNALLLGDSALYLCASRPIGTGTYEQYFGPGTRLTVT.

This rearrangement joins TRBV12-3 or TRBV12-4 to TRBJ1-1; tentative D call: TRBD1 (6 bases). Trimming pared 7 bases from V and 2 bases from J, leaving 11 bases between. This CDR3 is built from 13 residues. The CDR3 reads CASTGGPNTEAFF. For the CDR3, the DNA is TGTGCCAGCACGGGGGGGCCTAACACTGAAGCTTTCTTT.

CDR3 sequence (DNA): TGTGCCATCAGTGATCCCAGGACGGGGAACACTGAAGCTTTCTTT. Protein sequence: CAISDPRTGNTEAFF. The V call is TRBV10-3, the J call TRBJ1-1; D gene ambiguous. Deletions cut 3 bases from V and 1 base from J, with 12 bases between. CDR3 size: 15 residues. Per the germline V gene, CDR1 is ENHRY and CDR2 is SYGVKD.

The chain links TRBV7-6 to TRBJ2-2, with D possibly TRBD1 on 6 matching bases. Germline V lookup: CDR1 SGHVS, CDR2 FNYEAQ. The CDR3 runs to 17 residues. Trimming removed 1 base from V and 1 base from J, with 13 bases in between. This chain's CDR3 is CASSLVSGAWNTGELFF. In DNA form, the CDR3 reads TGTGCCAGCAGCTTAGTATCAGGGGCGTGGAACACCGGGGAGCTGTTTTTT. Full variable domain (remainder filled in from reference TRBV7-6 and TRBJ2-2): GAGVSQSPRYKVTKRGQDVALRCDPISGHVSLYWYRQALGQGPEFLTYFNYEAQQDKSGLPNDRFSAERPEGSISTLTIQRTEQRDSAMYRCASSLVSGAWNTGELFFGEGSRLTVL.

This clonotype occurred a few times. The chain couples TRBV11-2 to TRBJ1-2; D uncertain. CDR1 is SGHAT, CDR2 FQNNGV, per germline. The germline V and J ends were trimmed by 0 bases and 4 bases, with 9 bases remaining between them. This CDR3 has 14 amino acids. The CDR3 DNA follows: TGTGCCAGCAGCTTAGATTCCGGCGGCTATGGCTACACCTTC. It codes for CASSLDSGGYGYTF.

This clonotype was detected ten times or more. The chain has TRBV20-1 and TRBJ2-6; 8 bases are a match to TRBD1. This CDR3 contains 16 residues. Looked up from germline, CDR1 is DFQATT and CDR2 is SNEGSKA (reference sequence). V gave up 3 bases and J gave up 0 bases; unmatched junction bases: 4. CDR3 DNA: TGCAGTGCTAGGGACAGGGCCCACTCTGGGGCCAACGTCCTGACTTTC. It encodes CSARDRAHSGANVLTF.

This CDR3 reads CASSLYPGELFF. CDR3 nucleotides: TGTGCCAGCAGTCTATACCCCGGGGAGCTGTTTTTT. The chain employs TRBV12-3 or TRBV12-4 and TRBJ2-2; D not certain. The CDR3 has 12 residues. The ends were cut back, 5 bases at V and 6 bases at J, with 7 bases in the middle.

In this sample, this clonotype turned up a few times. The chain combines TRBV28 with TRBJ2-7; D tentatively reads TRBD1 or TRBD2 (5 bases each). Germline-derived CDR1 and CDR2 are MDHEN and SYDVKM. The CDR3 extends over 14 amino acids. The ends were cut back, 6 bases at V and 7 bases at J, with 19 bases in the middle. CDR3 protein: CASSSVGTRGEQYF. The CDR3 nucleotides read TGTGCCAGCAGCTCGGTCGGGACCCGCGGGGAGCAGTACTTC.

The table lists this clonotype with a few counts. The V call is TRBV5-1, the J call TRBJ2-6, with a tentative D call TRBD1 (5 bases). CDR1 is SGHRS, CDR2 YFSETQ, per germline. V lost 0 bases, J lost 0 bases, and 10 bases lay in between. CDR3 length: 17 residues. The chain's CDR3 is CASSLGQTVSGANVLTF. CDR3 DNA sequence: TGCGCCAGCAGCTTGGGACAGACTGTCTCTGGGGCCAACGTCCTGACTTTC.

This chain joins TRBV10-3 and TRBJ1-2; weak D call: TRBD1 (6 bases). V lost 0 bases, J lost 3 bases, and 20 bases lay in between. The germline gives CDR1 ENHRY, CDR2 SYGVKD. This CDR3 spans 18 amino acids. The CDR3 loop reads CAISESTGKTLGDYGYTF. CDR3 bases: TGTGCCATCAGTGAGTCGACAGGAAAGACTCTAGGTGACTATGGCTACACCTTC.

This clonotype was detected a few times. The CDR3 coding sequence is TGCAGCGTTGTCCAGGGGCTCGACACTGAAGCTTTCTTT. It translates to CSVVQGLDTEAFF. The chain carries TRBV29-1 and TRBJ1-1, with D possibly matching TRBD1 (6 bases). CDR3 length: 13 amino acids. Germline assignment: CDR1 SQVTM and CDR2 ANQGSEA. V was trimmed by 4 bases and J by 3 bases, leaving 12 bases between them.

This clonotype was observed a handful of times. The chain employs TRBV11-2 and TRBJ2-7; the D is unclear. Germline V CDR1 and CDR2: SGHAT, FQNNGV. The length of the CDR3 is 15 residues. Between the trimmed V and J ends, which lost 1 base and 0 bases, there was a span of 10 bases. This CDR3 is CASSLGVGISYEQYF. Written as DNA, the CDR3 is TGTGCCAGCAGCTTAGGGGTAGGCATCTCCTACGAGCAGTACTTC.

The chain employs TRBV30 and TRBJ2-3; 7 bases map to TRBD2. After removal of 0 bases from V and 4 bases from J, the junction contained 1 base not matched to a gene. CDR1 and CDR2 from the germline V gene are GTSNPN and SVGIG (reference sequence). The CDR3 is 13 residues long. The DNA for the CDR3 is TGTGCCTGGAGTGTAGCGGGGTCAGATACGCAGTATTTT. Translating gives CAWSVAGSDTQYF.

The chain links TRBV29-1 to TRBJ1-1, with TRBD1 identical over 7 bases. Per germline, CDR1 SQVTM and CDR2 ANQGSEA. With 1 base clipped from V and 4 bases from J, the junction kept 3 bases outside the gene matches. The CDR3 is made up of 13 amino acids. CDR3 region: CSVEGGGRTEAFF. The CDR3 DNA sequence: TGCAGCGTTGAAGGAGGGGGCCGCACTGAAGCTTTCTTT.

CDR3 in DNA: TGTGCCAGCTCTGAAACAGATACGCAGTATTTT. Residues: CASSETDTQYF. The chain joins TRBV9 to TRBJ2-3; D uncertain. Germline V gene lookup returns CDR1 SGDLS and CDR2 YYNGEE. The CDR3 covers 11 residues. Trimming left V 7 bases short and J 3 bases short, with 6 bases between.